This T cell receptor beta chain came from a study of blood T cell repertoires in COVID-19. As for the study in general: COVID-19 samples collected from the United States, Italy and Spain covered acute and convalescent phases. Nucleic acid was either cDNA or gDNA, and it came from T cells, B-cell-depleted T cells, or PBMCs.

Under the authors' procedure: How many nucleated cells were present was estimated from reference gene primer amplification. Libraries were prepared by immunoSEQ multiplex PCR; TCRdb keeps only in-frame clonotypes and omits some of them. V, J and clone size are taken as reported in that table, and D and trimming were inferred from the DNA itself. Of around 210,000 clones detected, around 80% appear once; the ten largest clones hold roughly 6%. Trimming took 8 bases from V and 0 from J, leaving 14 bases between them. There are 14 residues in the CDR3. CDR1 is SQVTM, CDR2 ANQGSEA, per germline. The receptor's source is a woman in her 70s with acute or convalescent COVID-19. Sequenced material: peripheral blood. This chain connects TRBV29-1 to TRBJ2-1; D not certain. The CDR3 DNA follows: TGCAGCTACCGAACTCGGGTCTCCTACAATGAGCAGTTCTTC. Amino acids: CSYRTRVSYNEQFF.